This record concerns one TCR beta chain sequence. Ten or more counts support this clone. Its antigen is unknown. Base qualities are not at hand, and no much larger clone is one base apart. These data come from a study of blood T cell repertoires in COVID-19 (TCRdb year 2020). Study-wide context: Samples from collaborators originated in the United States, Italy and Spain and spanned both the acute and convalescent phases of COVID-19. The repertoires were released in a freely available public database meant as a resource for research on the immune response to SARS-CoV-2. The samples were drawn from two sources: the first 160 participants of the ongoing ImmuneRACE study, and 1,000 to 1,500 subjects contributed by 6 global collaborators. Deeply sampled blood TCRbeta repertoires from subjects exposed to, actively infected with, or recovered from COVID-19 were included in the dataset. Where HLA class I and class II types were available, the types were taken from metadata supplied by the sample provider, not from assay-based typing. The prospective study material was composed of cDNA or gDNA derived from T cells, B-cell-depleted T cells, or PBMCs. A de-identified subject ID, COVID-19 status, age in years and sex were almost always included in the sample metadata.

TCRbeta CDR3 regions were amplified from genomic DNA using the immunoSEQ Assay, a bias-controlled multiplex PCR. Processing in the source paper ran as follows. The number of nucleated cells in each sample was estimated from the amplification of reference gene primers within the assay. To quantify the absolute abundance of each unique TCRbeta CDR3 rearrangement, sequence reads were collapsed and filtered. For each sample, productive Simpson clonality was calculated as the square root of Simpson's diversity index over productive rearrangements. In TCRdb, the immuneACCESS table is reduced to in-frame sequences with V and J assigned. These tables do not hold every clone; where another copy was compared, an unresolved V gene accounts for under half, and the others remain unexplained. V, J and clone size reflect that table, while D and trimming were determined from the DNA. The sample contains approximately 150,000 clones, over 70% of them found a single time. Of the sample, more than 1.5% is held by the ten largest clones.

Based on the germline V gene, the CDR1 and CDR2 sequences are MDHEN and SYDVKM. Trimming leaves V shorter by 3 bases and J shorter by 8 bases, with the junction holding 5 bases beyond the gene matches. From the cysteine up to the phenylalanine, the CDR3 has a length of 15 residues. Only the CDR3 DNA is retained, 45 bases long and in frame from the first base. Whole blood was collected in K2EDTA tubes by collaborating institutions according to the institutions' own protocols. Collaborator samples were shipped for TCRbeta analysis as frozen whole blood, isolated PBMCs, or DNA extracted from either sample type. What the work shows at the level of the full study, not this receptor alone: The amount of clinical and demographic metadata varied by source and participant and was provided uncurated.

The chain employs TRBV28 and TRBJ2-1, with 12 junctional bases fitting TRBD2. The clonotype was recovered from a woman aged 60-75 years with acute or convalescent COVID-19. The specimen was peripheral blood. CDR3 region: CASSFGTSGSDEQFF. The nucleotides are TGTGCCAGCAGTTTTGGGACTAGCGGGTCTGATGAGCAGTTCTTC.